The 20 T cell receptor beta chains below come from one sample, sequenced in a study of cytomegalovirus exposure and HLA in healthy donors. The PCR had 60 Vbeta and 13 Jbeta primers. The method was immunoSEQ multiplex PCR; TCRdb's version includes in-frame clones alone and lacks a portion of them. This sample has around 40,000 clones; 65% to 90% occur once, and the top ten carry under 12%. Sequenced input: PBMCs. The receptors were sampled from a woman between 18 and 30 years old in good health and CMV-seropositive.

The gene calls are TRBV14 and TRBJ2-5, with 8 bases aligning to TRBD1. The length of the CDR3 is 14 residues. Losses at the gene ends were 0 bases for V and 5 bases for J; bases not matched to a gene: 2. The V gene's germline CDR1 is SGHDN and CDR2 FVKESK. The CDR3 spells CASSQDRGRETQYF. CDR3 in DNA: TGTGCCAGCAGCCAAGACAGGGGGCGGGAGACCCAGTACTTC.

V is TRBV4-2 and J is TRBJ1-2; D is unclear. Trimming stripped 0 bases from V and 0 bases from J, with 11 bases between. The CDR3 spans 16 residues. Germline V CDR1 and CDR2: LGHNA, YNFKEQ. The CDR3 region is CASSQDGSLANYGYTF. CDR3 bases: TGTGCCAGCAGCCAAGACGGGTCCCTCGCTAACTATGGCTACACCTTC.

A single count supports this clone. The chain links TRBV30 to TRBJ1-1, with D possibly being TRBD1 (6 bases). The V gene lost 3 bases and the J gene lost 4 bases, with 18 bases spanning the gap. Germline V gene data show CDR1 as GTSNPN and CDR2 as SVGIG (reference sequence). This CDR3 has 15 residues. The CDR3 DNA is TGTGCCTGGAGCAAGAAGGGGGGGGGACGCACTGAAGCTTTCTTT. This codes for CAWSKKGGGRTEAFF.

This clone occurred once. J is TRBJ2-7 and V is TRBV7-6, with 7 nucleotides matching TRBD1. Unmatched junction bases numbered 5, after V lost 0 bases and J lost 3 bases. This CDR3 is 15 amino acids long. Germline assignment: CDR1 SGHVS and CDR2 FNYEAQ. This chain's CDR3 is CASSLAGTELYEQYF. The CDR3 coding sequence is TGTGCCAGCAGCTTAGCTGGGACAGAACTCTACGAGCAGTACTTC. Complete variable domain (other parts from reference TRBV7-6 and TRBJ2-7): GAGVSQSPRYKVTKRGQDVALRCDPISGHVSLYWYRQALGQGPEFLTYFNYEAQQDKSGLPNDRFSAERPEGSISTLTIQRTEQRDSAMYRCASSLAGTELYEQYFGPGTRLTVT.

The chain uses TRBV2 and TRBJ2-1; 10 positions agree with TRBD2. Germline assignment: CDR1 SNHLY and CDR2 FYNNEI. The CDR3 runs 15 residues. V lost 8 bases to trimming and J lost 6 bases; unmatched junction nucleotides: 10. The CDR3 region has the DNA TGTGCCAGCCAGCGGCTAGCGGGGGTACCCAATGAGCAGTTCTTC. Translation: CASQRLAGVPNEQFF.

V is TRBV25-1 and J is TRBJ1-3; D remains ambiguous. Trimming pared 2 bases from V and 2 bases from J, leaving 7 bases between. The CDR3 has 14 residues. Germline loops: CDR1 MGHDK, CDR2 SYGVNS. CDR3 DNA sequence: TGTGCCAGCAGTGAACCGTCTACTGGAAACACCATATATTTT. Its protein product is CASSEPSTGNTIYF.

This clone showed up just a few times. The V gene is TRBV30, the J gene TRBJ1-2; tentative D call: TRBD1 (6 bases). The CDR3 length is 13 residues. Looked up from germline, CDR1 is GTSNPN and CDR2 is SVGIG (reference sequence). With 8 bases removed from V and 5 bases from J, the gap between germline ends came to 18 bases. CDR3 protein: CAQQRQALYGYTF. CDR3 DNA sequence: TGTGCCCAACAACGACAGGCCCTTTATGGCTACACCTTC.

This clone has a single count. The chain is built from TRBV9 and TRBJ2-7, with a possible D match to TRBD1 (8 bases). Trimming cost V 2 bases and J 4 bases, with 16 bases left between them. CDR3 length: 15 residues. CDR1 and CDR2 from the germline V gene are SGDLS and YYNGEE. The CDR3 spells CASSVTTGEGYEQYF. In DNA, the CDR3 is TGTGCCAGCAGCGTTACGACAGGGGAGGGGTACGAGCAGTACTTC. The variable domain in full, with the rest retrieved from reference TRBV9 and TRBJ2-7, is DSGVTQTPKHLITATGQRVTLRCSPRSGDLSVYWYQQSLDQGLQFLIQYYNGEERAKGNILERFSAQQFPDLHSELNLSSLELGDSALYFCASSVTTGEGYEQYFGPGTRLTVT.

This chain connects TRBV5-1 to TRBJ2-5; D is possibly TRBD2 (6 bases). This CDR3 has 15 residues. Germline loops: CDR1 SGHRS, CDR2 YFSETQ. V dropped 4 bases and J dropped 4 bases, with 17 bases sitting between them. The CDR3 DNA follows: TGCGCCAGCAGCCAGGAGGGTAGGGGCCCAGAGACCCAGTACTTC. Translating gives CASSQEGRGPETQYF.

The chain is built from TRBV7-2 and TRBJ1-1; a weak D match, TRBD1 (5 bases). The CDR3 is 14 residues long. V lost 5 bases and J lost 4, with 14 bases in between. From germline, CDR1 is SGHTA and CDR2 FQGNSA. The CDR3 DNA sequence: TGTGCCAGCAGCCCGGCTGGGGGAGGCACTGAAGCTTTCTTT. Its protein product is CASSPAGGGTEAFF.

The genes are TRBV11-3 and TRBJ1-1; possible D gene TRBD1, 5 bases. CDR1 is SGHNT, CDR2 YENEEA, per germline. This CDR3 comprises 13 residues. Deletions cut 5 bases from V and 3 bases from J, with 10 bases between. The CDR3 DNA is TGTGCCAGCAGCGTTTCGGGGGACACTGAAGCTTTCTTT. It codes for CASSVSGDTEAFF.

The rearrangement uses TRBV6-5 and TRBJ2-3, with TRBD2 matching over 7 bases. V was pared by 6 bases and J by 3 bases, with 0 bases of the junction left unmatched. The CDR3 totals 12 residues. Germline assignment: CDR1 MNHEY and CDR2 SVGAGI. CDR3 in DNA: TGTGCCAGCAGGCGGGGGACAGATACGCAGTATTTT. It encodes CASRRGTDTQYF.

This clone was seen just once. The chain is built from TRBV12-5 and TRBJ2-3; 8 bases are a match to TRBD2. The CDR3 is 15 amino acids. Looked up from germline, CDR1 is LGHNT and CDR2 is FRNRAP. V shed 3 bases and J 4 bases; nucleotides not matched to a gene: 6. The CDR3 region is CASGLNGLAADTQYF. The CDR3 DNA follows: TGTGCTAGTGGTTTAAACGGACTAGCCGCAGATACGCAGTATTTT.

The rearrangement joins TRBV4-3 to TRBJ2-5, with D perhaps matching TRBD1 (5 bases). The CDR3 consists of 15 residues. Germline loops: CDR1 LGHNA, CDR2 YSLEER. The V end was cut by 1 base, the J end by 5 bases, with 14 bases between. This chain's CDR3 is CASSQGVRVWETQYF. CDR3 coding DNA: TGCGCCAGCAGCCAAGGGGTCAGGGTATGGGAGACCCAGTACTTC.

The rearrangement joins TRBV7-5 to TRBJ1-2; the table's TRBD1 call for D was not verified on the DNA. TRBV7-5 is flagged as a pseudogene. The CDR3 contains 21 residues. This CDR3 reads CARSQSFPFGTGRSTNYGYTF. CDR3 nucleotide sequence: TGTGCCAGAAGCCAATCTTTCCCCTTCGGGACAGGGCGATCCACGAACTATGGCTACACCTTC.

The genes are TRBV13 and TRBJ2-7; D perhaps matches TRBD1 (7 bases). V was clipped by 5 bases and J by 6 bases, with 17 bases between them. The CDR3 sequence is 14 residues long. CDR1 is PRHDT, CDR2 FYEKMQ, per germline (reference sequence). The CDR3 sequence is CASSRQGFGGEQYF. In nucleotides, the CDR3 is TGTGCCAGCAGCCGACAGGGTTTCGGGGGCGAGCAGTACTTC. Looking up the rest from reference TRBV13 and TRBJ2-7 gives the full variable domain: AAGVIQSPRHLIKEKRETATLKCYPIPRHDTVYWYQQGPGQDPQFLISFYEKMQSDKGSIPDRFSAQQFSDYHSELNMSSLELGDSALYFCASSRQGFGGEQYFGPGTRLTVT.

This chain links TRBV5-4 with TRBJ1-1; 7 bases line up with TRBD1. Germline V gives CDR1 SGHNT, CDR2 YYREEE (reference sequence). V was clipped by 3 bases and J by 5 bases; unmatched bases: 22. The CDR3 is 19 residues long. The CDR3 sequence is CASSSQYRGQSSGMTEAFF. In nucleotides, the CDR3 is TGTGCCAGCAGCTCCCAGTACCGGGGACAGAGTTCAGGTATGACTGAAGCTTTCTTT.

The gene calls are TRBV29-1 and TRBJ2-3; TRBD2 matches 11 bases. This CDR3 region has 18 residues. With 0 bases clipped from V and 0 bases from J, the junction kept 8 bases outside the gene matches. CDR1 is SQVTM and CDR2 is ANQGSEA in the germline V gene. The CDR3 loop reads CSVEDFPGLAVSTDTQYF. The DNA of the CDR3 is TGCAGCGTTGAAGATTTTCCGGGACTAGCGGTCAGCACAGATACGCAGTATTTT.

CDR3 bases: TGTGCCAGCAGTAGGACCCGCGGGGCTGAGCAGTTCTTC. Translation: CASSRTRGAEQFF. This sequence joins TRBV9 and TRBJ2-1; tentatively, D is TRBD2 (6 bases). V lost 5 bases, J lost 9 bases, and 15 bases lay in between. Germline V CDR1 and CDR2: SGDLS, YYNGEE. The CDR3 runs to 13 residues.

The CDR3 here is CASSLSPGTEAFF. DNA of the CDR3: TGTGCCAGCAGTTTATCGCCAGGAACTGAAGCTTTCTTT. V is TRBV27 and J is TRBJ1-1, with D hard to call. CDR1 is MNHEY and CDR2 is SMNVEV in the germline V gene (reference sequence). Trimming pared 0 bases from V and 5 bases from J, leaving 7 bases between. The CDR3 spans 13 residues.